The entry below gives a single TCR beta chain sequence along with its context. Its antigen is undetermined. Averaging around 110 mL, one heparinised blood draw was given by each donor. These data are taken from a study of beta chain features in type 1 diabetes. Whole-study results and caveats: Among patients with Type 1 diabetes, TCRB CDR3s were moderately but significantly shorter in every one of the four CD4+ subsets. In type 1 diabetes patients, VDJ junctions had fewer insertions; deletions at these junctions were more frequent.

TCRB transcripts that were expressed got sequenced, as all of the isolated RNA had been reverse transcribed. Repertoires were generated with immunoSEQ multiplex PCR, while TCRdb's copy carries only in-frame clones and drops some. The sample lists 150,000 to 200,000 clones; under 9.5% were seen once. Trimming took off 2 bases at V and 7 bases at J, with 14 bases between the two ends. Germline CDR1 MNHEY, CDR2 SMNVEV (reference sequence). The CDR3 loop spans 14 amino acids. This sequence joins TRBV27 and TRBJ1-1, with unresolved D. The sample consisted of central memory CD4+ T cells from blood. The source of this sequence is a man between 18 and 29 years old with type 1 diabetes. The CDR3 DNA follows: TGTGCCAGCAGTTTAATAAGCGCCAACGGTGAAGCTTTCTTT. The encoded protein is CASSLISANGEAFF.